These 2 T cell receptor beta chains were all obtained from the same sample, sequenced in a study of immune cell composition in non-small cell lung cancer. The assay was immunoSEQ multiplex PCR, and TCRdb's table has in-frame clones only and misses some. The sample has around 2,600 clones; around 75% are singletons. Sequencing was performed on lung tumor tissue. The receptors originated from a human donor with non-small cell lung cancer.

V usage is TRBV5-1 and J usage is TRBJ2-7; D perhaps matches TRBD1 (6 bases). The CDR3 runs to 12 residues. Germline CDR1 SGHRS, CDR2 YFSETQ. The V and J ends lost 2 bases and 3 bases respectively, with 6 bases between them. DNA for the CDR3: TGCGCCAGCAGCTTACAGGGCTACGAGCAGTACTTC. Translation: CASSLQGYEQYF.

This clone showed up just a few times. The chain links TRBV18 to TRBJ2-7; the D is unclear. Between the trimmed V and J ends, which lost 2 bases and 0 bases, there was a span of 14 bases. The CDR3 consists of 16 residues. Germline V gives CDR1 KGHSH, CDR2 LQKENI. The CDR3 nucleotides read TGTGCCAGCTCACCAACGGGTCGGTTCGGCTCCTACGAGCAGTACTTC. Protein: CASSPTGRFGSYEQYF.